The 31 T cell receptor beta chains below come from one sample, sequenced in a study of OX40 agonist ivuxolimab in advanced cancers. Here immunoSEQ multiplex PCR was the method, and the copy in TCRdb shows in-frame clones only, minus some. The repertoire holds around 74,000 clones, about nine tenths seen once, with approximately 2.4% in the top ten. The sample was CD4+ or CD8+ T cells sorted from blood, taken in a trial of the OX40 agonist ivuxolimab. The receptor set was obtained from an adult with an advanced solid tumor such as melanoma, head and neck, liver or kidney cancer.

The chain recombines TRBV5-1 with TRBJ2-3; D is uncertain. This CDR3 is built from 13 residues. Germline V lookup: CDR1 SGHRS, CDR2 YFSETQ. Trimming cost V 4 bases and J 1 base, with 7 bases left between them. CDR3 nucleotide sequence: TGCGCCAGCAGCATCGCGGGCACAGATACGCAGTATTTT. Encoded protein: CASSIAGTDTQYF.

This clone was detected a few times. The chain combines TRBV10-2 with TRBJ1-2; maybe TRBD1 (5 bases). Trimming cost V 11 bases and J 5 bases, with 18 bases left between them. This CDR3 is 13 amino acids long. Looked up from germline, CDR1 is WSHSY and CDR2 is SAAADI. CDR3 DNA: TGCGCCTCCTGGGACGGACTTGGGTATGGCTACACCTTC. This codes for CASWDGLGYGYTF.

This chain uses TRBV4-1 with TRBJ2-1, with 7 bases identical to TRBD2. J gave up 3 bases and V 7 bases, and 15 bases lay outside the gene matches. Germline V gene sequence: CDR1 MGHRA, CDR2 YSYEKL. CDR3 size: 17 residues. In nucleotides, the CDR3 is TGCGCCAGCAAACCCCAAGGGGTCGGCGGGAGCTACAATGAGCAGTTCTTC. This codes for CASKPQGVGGSYNEQFF.

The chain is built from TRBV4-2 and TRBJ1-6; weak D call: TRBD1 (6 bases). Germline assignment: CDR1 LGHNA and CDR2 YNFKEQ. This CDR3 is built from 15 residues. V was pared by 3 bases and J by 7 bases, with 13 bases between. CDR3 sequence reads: CASSQQGPGNSPLHF. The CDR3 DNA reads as TGTGCCAGCAGCCAGCAGGGGCCGGGGAATTCACCCCTCCACTTT.

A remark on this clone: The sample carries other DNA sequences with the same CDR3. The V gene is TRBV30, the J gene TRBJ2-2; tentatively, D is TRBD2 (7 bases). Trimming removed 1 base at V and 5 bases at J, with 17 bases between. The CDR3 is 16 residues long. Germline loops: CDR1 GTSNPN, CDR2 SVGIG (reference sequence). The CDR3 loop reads CAWSGQGGGRTGELFF. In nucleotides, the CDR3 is TGTGCCTGGAGTGGCCAAGGGGGGGGGAGAACCGGGGAGCTGTTTTTT.

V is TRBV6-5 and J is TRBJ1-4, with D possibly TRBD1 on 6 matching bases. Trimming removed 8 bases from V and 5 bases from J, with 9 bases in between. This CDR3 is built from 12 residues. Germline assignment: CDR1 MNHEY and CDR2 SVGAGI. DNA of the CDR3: TGTGCCAGCGGACAGTCCAATGAAAAACTGTTTTTT. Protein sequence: CASGQSNEKLFF.

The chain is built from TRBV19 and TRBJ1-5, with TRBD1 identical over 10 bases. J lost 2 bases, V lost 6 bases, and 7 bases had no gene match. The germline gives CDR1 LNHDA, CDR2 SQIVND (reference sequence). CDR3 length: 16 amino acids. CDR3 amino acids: CASSPTGGVGNQPQHF. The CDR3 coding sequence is TGTGCCAGTAGCCCGACAGGGGGCGTGGGCAATCAGCCCCAGCATTTT.

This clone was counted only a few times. CDR3 in DNA: TGCAGTGCGGGAGGGGGACAGCCCCAGCATTTT. Amino acids: CSAGGGQPQHF. V usage is TRBV20-1 and J usage is TRBJ1-5, with D perhaps matching TRBD1 (6 bases). The CDR3 has 11 residues. The germline V and J ends were trimmed by 6 bases and 7 bases, with 10 bases remaining between them. Per the germline V gene, CDR1 is DFQATT and CDR2 is SNEGSKA (reference sequence).

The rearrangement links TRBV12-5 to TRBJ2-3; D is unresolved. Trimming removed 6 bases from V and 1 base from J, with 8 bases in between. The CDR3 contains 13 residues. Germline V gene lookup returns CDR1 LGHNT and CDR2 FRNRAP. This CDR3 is CASGGEGTDTQYF. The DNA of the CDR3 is TGTGCTAGTGGAGGTGAGGGCACAGATACGCAGTATTTT.

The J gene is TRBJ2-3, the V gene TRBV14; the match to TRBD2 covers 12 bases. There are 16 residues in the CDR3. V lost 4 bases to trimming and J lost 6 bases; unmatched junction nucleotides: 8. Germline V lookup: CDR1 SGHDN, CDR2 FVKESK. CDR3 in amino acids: CASSLRLAGALDTQYF. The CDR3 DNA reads TGTGCCAGCAGCCTTAGACTAGCGGGGGCACTCGATACGCAGTATTTT.

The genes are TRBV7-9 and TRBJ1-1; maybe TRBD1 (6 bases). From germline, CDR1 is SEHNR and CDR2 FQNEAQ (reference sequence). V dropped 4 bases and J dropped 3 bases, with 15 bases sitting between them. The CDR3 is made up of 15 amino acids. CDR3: CASSSRGSRDTEAFF. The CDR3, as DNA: TGTGCCAGCAGCTCCAGGGGTAGCCGGGACACTGAAGCTTTCTTT.

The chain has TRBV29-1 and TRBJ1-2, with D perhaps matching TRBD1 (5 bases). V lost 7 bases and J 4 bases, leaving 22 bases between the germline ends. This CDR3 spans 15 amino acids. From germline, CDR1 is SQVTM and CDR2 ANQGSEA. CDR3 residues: CSATIGQGDRYGYTF. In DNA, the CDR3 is TGCAGCGCTACAATTGGGCAGGGCGACCGCTATGGCTACACCTTC.

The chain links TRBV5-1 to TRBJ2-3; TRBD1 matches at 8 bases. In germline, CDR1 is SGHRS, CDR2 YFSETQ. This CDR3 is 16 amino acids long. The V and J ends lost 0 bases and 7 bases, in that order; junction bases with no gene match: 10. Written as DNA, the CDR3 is TGCGCCAGCAGCTTGGAGGGTGGGACAGGTTTCTATACGCAGTATTTT. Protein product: CASSLEGGTGFYTQYF.

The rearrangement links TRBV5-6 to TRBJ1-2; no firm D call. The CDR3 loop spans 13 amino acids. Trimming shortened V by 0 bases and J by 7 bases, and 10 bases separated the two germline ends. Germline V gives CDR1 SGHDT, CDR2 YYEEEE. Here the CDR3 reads CASSLGTAPGYTF. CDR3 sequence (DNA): TGTGCCAGCAGCTTGGGAACGGCTCCTGGCTACACCTTC.

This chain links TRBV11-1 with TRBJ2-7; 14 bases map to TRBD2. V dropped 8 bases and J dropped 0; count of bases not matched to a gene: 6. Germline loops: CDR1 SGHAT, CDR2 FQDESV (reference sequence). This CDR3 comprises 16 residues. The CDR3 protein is CASAGGLAGVSYEQYF. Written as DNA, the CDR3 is TGTGCCAGCGCCGGGGGACTAGCGGGGGTCTCCTACGAGCAGTACTTC.

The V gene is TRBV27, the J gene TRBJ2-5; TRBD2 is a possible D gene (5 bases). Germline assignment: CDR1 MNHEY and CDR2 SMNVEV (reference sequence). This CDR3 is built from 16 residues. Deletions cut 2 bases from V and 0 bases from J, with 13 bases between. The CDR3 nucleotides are TGTGCCAGCAGTTTAAAGCGAGACTATTACCAAGAGACCCAGTACTTC. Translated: CASSLKRDYYQETQYF.

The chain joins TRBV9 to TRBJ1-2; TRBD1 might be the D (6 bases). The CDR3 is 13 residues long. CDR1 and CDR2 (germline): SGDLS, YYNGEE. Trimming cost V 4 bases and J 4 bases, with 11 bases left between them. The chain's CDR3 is CASSPRGGYGYTF. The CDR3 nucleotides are TGTGCCAGCAGCCCCAGGGGTGGCTATGGCTACACCTTC.

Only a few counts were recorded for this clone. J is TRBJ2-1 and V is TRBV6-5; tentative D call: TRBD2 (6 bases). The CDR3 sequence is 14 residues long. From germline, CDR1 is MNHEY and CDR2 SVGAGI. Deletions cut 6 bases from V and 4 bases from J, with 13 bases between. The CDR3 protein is CASSPRAGYNEQFF. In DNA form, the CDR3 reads TGTGCCAGCAGCCCCCGGGCGGGGTACAATGAGCAGTTCTTC.

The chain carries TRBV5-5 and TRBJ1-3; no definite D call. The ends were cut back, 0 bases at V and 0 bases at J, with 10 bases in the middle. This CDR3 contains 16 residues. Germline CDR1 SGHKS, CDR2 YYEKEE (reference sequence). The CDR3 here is CASSLEHPYSGNTIYF. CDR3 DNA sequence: TGTGCCAGCAGCTTGGAACACCCTTACTCTGGAAACACCATATATTTT.

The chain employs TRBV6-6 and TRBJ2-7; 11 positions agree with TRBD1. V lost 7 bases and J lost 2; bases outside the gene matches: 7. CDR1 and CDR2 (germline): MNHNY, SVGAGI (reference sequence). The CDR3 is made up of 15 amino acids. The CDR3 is CASTPRDRGTYEQYF. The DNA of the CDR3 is TGTGCCAGCACGCCCCGGGACAGGGGGACCTACGAGCAGTACTTC.

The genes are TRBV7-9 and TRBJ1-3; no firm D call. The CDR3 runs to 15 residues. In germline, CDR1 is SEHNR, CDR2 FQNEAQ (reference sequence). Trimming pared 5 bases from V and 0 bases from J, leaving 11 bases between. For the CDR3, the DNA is TGTGCCAGCAGCCCCCGGACCAACTCTGGAAACACCATATATTTT. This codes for CASSPRTNSGNTIYF.

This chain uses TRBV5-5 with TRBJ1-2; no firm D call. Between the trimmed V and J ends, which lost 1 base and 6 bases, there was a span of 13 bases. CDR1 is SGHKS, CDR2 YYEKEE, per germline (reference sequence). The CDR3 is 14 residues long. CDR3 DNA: TGTGCCAGCAGCTTGTTCGGGCTCGAAGATGGCTACACCTTC. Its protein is CASSLFGLEDGYTF.

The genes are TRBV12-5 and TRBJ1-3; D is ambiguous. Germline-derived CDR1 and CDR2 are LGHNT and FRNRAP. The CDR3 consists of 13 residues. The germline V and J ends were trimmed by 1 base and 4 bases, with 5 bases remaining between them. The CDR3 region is CASGLALGNTIYF. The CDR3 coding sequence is TGTGCTAGTGGTTTGGCCTTAGGAAACACCATATATTTT.

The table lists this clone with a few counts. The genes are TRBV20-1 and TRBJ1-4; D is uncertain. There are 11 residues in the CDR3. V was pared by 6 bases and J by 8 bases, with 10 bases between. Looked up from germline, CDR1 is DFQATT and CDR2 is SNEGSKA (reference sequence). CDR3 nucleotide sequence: TGCAGTGCCCCGGTAGGGGAAAAACTGTTTTTT. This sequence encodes CSAPVGEKLFF.

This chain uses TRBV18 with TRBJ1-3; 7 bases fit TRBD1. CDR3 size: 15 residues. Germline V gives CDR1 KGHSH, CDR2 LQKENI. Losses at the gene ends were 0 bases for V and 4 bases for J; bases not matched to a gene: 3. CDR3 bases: TGTGCCAGCTCACCACCGACAGGGAGCGGAAACACCATATATTTT. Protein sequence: CASSPPTGSGNTIYF.

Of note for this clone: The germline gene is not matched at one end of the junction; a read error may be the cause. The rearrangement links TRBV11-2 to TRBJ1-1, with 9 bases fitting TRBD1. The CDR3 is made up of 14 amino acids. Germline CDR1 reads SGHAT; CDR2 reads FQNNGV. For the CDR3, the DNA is TGTGCCAGCAGTCATTACCGGGACAGGGACGTAGTAAACTTT. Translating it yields CASSHYRDRDVVNF.

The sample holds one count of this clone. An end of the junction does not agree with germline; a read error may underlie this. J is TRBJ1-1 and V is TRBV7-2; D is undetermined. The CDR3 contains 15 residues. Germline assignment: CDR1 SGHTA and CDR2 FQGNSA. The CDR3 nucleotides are TGTGCCAGCACCTTAGGTCCCTCCCGAGGCACTGAAGCTTTCTTT. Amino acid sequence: CASTLGPSRGTEAFF.

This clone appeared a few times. CDR3: CASSGVSPNTEAFF. The CDR3 DNA sequence: TGTGCCAGCAGCGGTGTCAGCCCGAACACTGAAGCTTTCTTT. The chain joins TRBV4-2 to TRBJ1-1; D remains unclear. This CDR3 spans 14 amino acids. V was trimmed by 5 bases and J by 1 base, leaving 11 bases between them. Germline CDR1 and CDR2: LGHNA and YNFKEQ.

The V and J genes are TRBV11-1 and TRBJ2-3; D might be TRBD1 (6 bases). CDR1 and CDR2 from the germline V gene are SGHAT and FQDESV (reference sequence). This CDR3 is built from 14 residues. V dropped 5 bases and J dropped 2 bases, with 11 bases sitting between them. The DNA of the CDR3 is TGTGCCAGCAGCAAAAGGGGGTACACAGATACGCAGTATTTT. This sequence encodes CASSKRGYTDTQYF.

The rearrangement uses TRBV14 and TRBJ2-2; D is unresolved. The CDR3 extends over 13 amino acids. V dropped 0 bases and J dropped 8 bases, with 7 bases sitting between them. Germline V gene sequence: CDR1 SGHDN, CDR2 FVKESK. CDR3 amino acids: CASSQDWRGELFF. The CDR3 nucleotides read TGTGCCAGCAGCCAAGATTGGCGTGGGGAGCTGTTTTTT.

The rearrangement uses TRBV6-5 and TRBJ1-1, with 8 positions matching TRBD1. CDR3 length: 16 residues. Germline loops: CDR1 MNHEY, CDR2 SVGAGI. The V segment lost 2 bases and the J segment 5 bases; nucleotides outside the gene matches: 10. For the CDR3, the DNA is TGTGCCAGCAGTTACCACTCGCCCTACAGGGGGACTGAAGCTTTCTTT. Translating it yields CASSYHSPYRGTEAFF.